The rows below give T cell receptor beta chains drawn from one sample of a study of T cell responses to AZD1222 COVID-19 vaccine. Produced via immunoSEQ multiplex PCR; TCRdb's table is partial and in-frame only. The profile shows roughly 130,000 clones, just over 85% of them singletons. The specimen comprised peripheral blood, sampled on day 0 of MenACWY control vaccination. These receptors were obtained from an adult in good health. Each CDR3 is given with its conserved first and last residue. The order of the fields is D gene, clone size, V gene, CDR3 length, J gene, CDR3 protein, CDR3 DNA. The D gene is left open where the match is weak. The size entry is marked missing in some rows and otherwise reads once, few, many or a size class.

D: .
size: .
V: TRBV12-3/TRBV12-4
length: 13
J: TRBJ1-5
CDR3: CASSFPGNQPQHF
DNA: TGTGCCAGCAGTTTCCCGGGCAATCAGCCCCAGCATTTT

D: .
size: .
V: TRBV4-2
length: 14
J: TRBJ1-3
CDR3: CASSQDGSGNTIYF
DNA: TGTGCCAGCAGCCAAGATGGCTCTGGAAACACCATATATTTT

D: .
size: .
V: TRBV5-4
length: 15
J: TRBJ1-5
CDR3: CASSLGLGGNQPQHF
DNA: TGTGCCAGCAGCTTGGGTCTGGGAGGGAATCAGCCCCAGCATTTT

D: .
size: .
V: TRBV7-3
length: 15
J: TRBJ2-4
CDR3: CASSHMSRDSNIQYF
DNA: TGTGCCAGCAGCCATATGTCCCGGGACTCAAACATTCAGTACTTC

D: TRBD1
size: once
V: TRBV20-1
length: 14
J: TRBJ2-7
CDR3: CSASARTGSYEQYF
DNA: TGCAGTGCTAGTGCAAGGACAGGCTCCTACGAGCAGTACTTC

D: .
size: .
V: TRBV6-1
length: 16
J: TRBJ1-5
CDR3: CASSGPKGWSNQPQHF
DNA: TGTGCCAGCAGTGGACCGAAGGGCTGGAGCAATCAGCCCCAGCATTTT

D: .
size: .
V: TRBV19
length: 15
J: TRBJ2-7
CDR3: CASSIRGRLSYEQYF
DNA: TGTGCCAGTAGTATACGAGGGAGGCTGTCCTACGAGCAGTACTTC

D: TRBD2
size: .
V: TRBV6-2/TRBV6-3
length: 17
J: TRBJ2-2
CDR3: CASSYPRSGFNTGELFF
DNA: TGTGCCAGCAGTTACCCCCGTAGCGGGTTCAACACCGGGGAGCTGTTTTTT

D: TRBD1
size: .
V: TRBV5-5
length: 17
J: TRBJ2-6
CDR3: CASSPWGQGKGANVLTF
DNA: TGTGCCAGCAGCCCCTGGGGACAGGGGAAAGGGGCCAACGTCCTGACTTTC

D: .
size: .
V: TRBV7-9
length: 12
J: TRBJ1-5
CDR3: CASSLARQPQHF
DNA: TGTGCCAGCAGCTTAGCGAGACAGCCCCAGCATTTT

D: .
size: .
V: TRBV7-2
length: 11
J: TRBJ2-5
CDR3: CASSLLETQYF
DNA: TGTGCCAGCAGCTTACTGGAGACCCAGTACTTC

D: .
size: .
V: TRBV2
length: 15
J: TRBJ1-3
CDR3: CASSEGRTSGNTIYF
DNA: TGTGCCAGCAGTGAAGGCAGGACCTCTGGAAACACCATATATTTT

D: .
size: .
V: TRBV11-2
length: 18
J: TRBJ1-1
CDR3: CASSLVVSHRGVNTEAFF
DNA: TGTGCCAGCAGCTTAGTGGTCAGTCATAGGGGAGTGAACACTGAAGCTTTCTTT

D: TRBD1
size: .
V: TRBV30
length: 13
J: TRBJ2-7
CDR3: CAWKTGTGSVEYF
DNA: TGTGCCTGGAAGACCGGGACAGGGTCAGTTGAGTACTTC

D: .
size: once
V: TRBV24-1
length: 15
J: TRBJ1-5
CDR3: CATSEAGGLNQPQHF
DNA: TGTGCCACCAGTGAAGCGGGGGGACTTAATCAGCCCCAGCATTTT

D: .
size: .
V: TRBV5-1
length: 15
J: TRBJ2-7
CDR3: CASSAPGISSYEQYF
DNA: TGCGCCAGCTCTGCACCGGGAATAAGCTCCTACGAGCAGTACTTC

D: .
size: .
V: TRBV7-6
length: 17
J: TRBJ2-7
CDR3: CASMAQDGPKSSYEQYF
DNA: TGTGCCAGCATGGCCCAGGACGGACCAAAATCGTCCTACGAGCAGTACTTC

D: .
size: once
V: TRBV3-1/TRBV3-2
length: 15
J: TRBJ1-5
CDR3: CASSPTTGWNQPQHF
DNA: TGTGCCAGCAGTCCGACCACAGGATGGAATCAGCCCCAGCATTTT

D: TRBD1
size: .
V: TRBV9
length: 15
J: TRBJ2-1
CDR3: CASSVGDRDYGEQFF
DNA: TGTGCCAGCAGCGTAGGGGACAGGGATTATGGTGAGCAGTTCTTC

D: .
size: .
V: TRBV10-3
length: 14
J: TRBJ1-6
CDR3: CAISEIGPGSPLHF
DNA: TGTGCCATCAGTGAGATAGGACCGGGATCACCCCTCCACTTT

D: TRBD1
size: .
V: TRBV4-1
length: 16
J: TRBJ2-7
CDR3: CASSHQPGQGLVEQYF
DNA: TGCGCCAGCAGCCACCAACCGGGACAGGGACTCGTCGAGCAGTACTTC

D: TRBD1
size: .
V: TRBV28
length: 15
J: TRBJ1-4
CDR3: CASSLPGTGGEKLFF
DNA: TGTGCCAGCAGTTTACCTGGGACAGGGGGGGAAAAACTGTTTTTT

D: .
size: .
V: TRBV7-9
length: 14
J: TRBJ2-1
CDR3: CASSHRPHPNEQFF
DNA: TGTGCCAGCAGCCACAGACCCCATCCCAATGAGCAGTTCTTC

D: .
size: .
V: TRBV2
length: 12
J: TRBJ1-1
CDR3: CASTLQWAEAFF
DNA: TGTGCCAGCACTCTACAGTGGGCTGAAGCTTTCTTT

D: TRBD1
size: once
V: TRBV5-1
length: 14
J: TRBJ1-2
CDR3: CASSLAGGSYGYTF
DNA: TGCGCCAGCAGCTTGGCAGGGGGCAGCTATGGCTACACCTTC

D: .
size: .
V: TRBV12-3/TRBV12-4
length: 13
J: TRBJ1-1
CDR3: CASSLAQNTEAFF
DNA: TGTGCCAGCAGTTTAGCGCAAAACACTGAAGCTTTCTTT

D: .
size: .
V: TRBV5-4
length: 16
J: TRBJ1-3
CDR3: CASSLEGRHSGNTIYF
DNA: TGTGCCAGCAGCTTGGAAGGACGGCACTCTGGAAACACCATATATTTT

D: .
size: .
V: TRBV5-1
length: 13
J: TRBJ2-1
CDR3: CASSFVGYDEQFF
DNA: TGCGCCAGCAGCTTTGTAGGGTACGATGAGCAGTTCTTC

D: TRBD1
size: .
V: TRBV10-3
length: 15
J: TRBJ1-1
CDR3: CASRGLTQGASEAFF
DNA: TGTGCCTCTAGGGGGCTTACCCAGGGGGCATCTGAAGCTTTCTTT

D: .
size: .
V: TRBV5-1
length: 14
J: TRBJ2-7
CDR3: CASSLARSSYEQYF
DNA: TGCGCCAGCAGCTTGGCTCGGAGCAGCTACGAGCAGTACTTC

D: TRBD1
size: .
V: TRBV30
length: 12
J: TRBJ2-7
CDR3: CAWGGQGYEQYF
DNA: TGTGCCTGGGGGGGACAGGGCTACGAGCAGTACTTC

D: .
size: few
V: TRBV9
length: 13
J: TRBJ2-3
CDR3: CASSPRGTDTQYF
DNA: TGTGCCAGCAGCCCTCGTGGAACAGATACGCAGTATTTT

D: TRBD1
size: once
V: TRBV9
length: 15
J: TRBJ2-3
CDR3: CASSVEGQESDTQYF
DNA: TGTGCCAGCAGCGTAGAGGGACAGGAGAGCGATACGCAGTATTTT

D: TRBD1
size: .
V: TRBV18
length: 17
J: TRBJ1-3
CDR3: CASSRLPQGATGNTIYF
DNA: TGTGCCAGCTCACGTCTTCCCCAGGGGGCAACTGGAAACACCATATATTTT

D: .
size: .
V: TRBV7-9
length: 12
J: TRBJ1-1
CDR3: CASRRGTTEAFF
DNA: TGTGCCAGCAGAAGAGGGACGACTGAAGCTTTCTTT

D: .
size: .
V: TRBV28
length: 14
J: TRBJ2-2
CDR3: CASSRTRNTGELFF
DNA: TGTGCCAGCAGTCGAACCAGGAACACCGGGGAGCTGTTTTTT

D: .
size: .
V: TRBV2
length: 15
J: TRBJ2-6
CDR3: CASSRSRSGANVLTF
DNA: TGTGCCAGCAGCAGATCCCGCTCTGGGGCCAACGTCCTGACTTTC

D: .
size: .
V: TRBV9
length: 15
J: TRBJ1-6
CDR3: CASSVSGGRGSPLHF
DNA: TGTGCCAGCAGCGTTTCCGGGGGCAGAGGTTCACCCCTCCACTTT

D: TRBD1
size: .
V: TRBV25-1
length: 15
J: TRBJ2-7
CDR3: CASSESGGLPYEQYF
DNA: TGTGCCAGCAGTGAATCAGGGGGTCTACCCTACGAGCAGTACTTC